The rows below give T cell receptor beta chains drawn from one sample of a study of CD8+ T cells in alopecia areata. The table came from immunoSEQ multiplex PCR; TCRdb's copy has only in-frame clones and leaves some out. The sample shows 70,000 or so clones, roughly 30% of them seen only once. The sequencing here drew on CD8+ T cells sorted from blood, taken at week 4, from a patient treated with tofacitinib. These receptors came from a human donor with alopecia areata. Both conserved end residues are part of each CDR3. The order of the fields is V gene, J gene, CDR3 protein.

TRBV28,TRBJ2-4,CASRTQGSGTKNIQYF
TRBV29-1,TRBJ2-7,CSVGDGGDYEQYF
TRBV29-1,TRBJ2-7,CSVLGLTGHRYEQYF
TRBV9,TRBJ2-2,CASSGVGAGELFF
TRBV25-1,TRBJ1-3,CASSAWDSRNTIYF
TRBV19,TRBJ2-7,CASADSYEQYF
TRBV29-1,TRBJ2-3,CSVGDRGPDTQYF
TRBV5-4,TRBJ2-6,CASSFVLGVTFLTF
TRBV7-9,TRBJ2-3,CASSGVTDTQYF
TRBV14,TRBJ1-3,CASSLTGQGPNTIYF
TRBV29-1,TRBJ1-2,CSVQLTTGDYGYTF
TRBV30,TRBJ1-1,CAWSVSMNTEAFF
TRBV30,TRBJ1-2,CAWRAALDGYTF
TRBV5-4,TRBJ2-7,CASRVDEQYF
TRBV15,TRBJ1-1,CATSRGYRDGTEAFF
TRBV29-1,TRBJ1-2,CSADRGEVRGYTF
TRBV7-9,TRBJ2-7,CAIGGLVSEQYF
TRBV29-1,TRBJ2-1,CSVDSFGTGNNEQFF
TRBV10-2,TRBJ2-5,CASSETGSQETQYF
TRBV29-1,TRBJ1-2,CSVEDRGSSYGYTF
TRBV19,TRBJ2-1,CASHQGNEQFF
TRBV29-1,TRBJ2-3,CSVNTGDGTDTQYF
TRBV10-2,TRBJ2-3,CASSPRGAGQYF
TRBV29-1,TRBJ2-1,CSVVSGMGNEQFF
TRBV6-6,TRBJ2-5,CASGSRPQETQYF
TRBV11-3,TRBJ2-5,CASSSRQGQQETQYF
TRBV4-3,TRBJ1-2,CASSQDPRGIYGYTF
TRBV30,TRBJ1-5,CAWSVAGTTPQHF
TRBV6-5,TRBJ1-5,CASSYKVAEQPQHF
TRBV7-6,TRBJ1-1,CASSPGILNTEAFF
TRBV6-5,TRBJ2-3,CASSYGGFTSTDTQYF
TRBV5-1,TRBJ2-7,CASSLQLQRASDEQYF
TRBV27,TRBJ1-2,CASSATGGLNYGYTF
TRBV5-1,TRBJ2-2,CASSFRGTGELFF
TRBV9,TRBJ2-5,CASQGLRETQYF
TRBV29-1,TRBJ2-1,CSAEGLAGSNEQFF
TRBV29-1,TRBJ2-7,CSVEDREGQYF
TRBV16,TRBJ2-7,CASSQSSQKEQYF
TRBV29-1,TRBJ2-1,CSVGTGAYEQFF
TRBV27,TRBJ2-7,CASSLSTGGAYEQYF
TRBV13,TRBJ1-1,CASSLEDSEAFF
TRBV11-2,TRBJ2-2,CASSLGLAGELFF
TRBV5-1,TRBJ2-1,CASSLGGRGYNEQFF
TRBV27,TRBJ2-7,CASCGGSSYEQYF
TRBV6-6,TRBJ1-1,CASNAGPNTEAFF
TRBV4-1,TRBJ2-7,CASSQEAGSYEQYF